This T cell receptor beta chain was obtained from a study of type 1 regulatory T cells (dated by TCRdb to 2020 to 2023). In the study overall: The study characterized an in vitro protocol that generated a Tr1-enriched, alloantigen-specific CD4 T cell product named T-allo10. Patients with hematological malignancies who were receiving allogeneic hematopoietic stem cell transplantation were the group in which T-allo10 was being clinically evaluated.

Concerning this clonotype itself: Its antigen specificity is not known. The sample holds no much larger clone one base away, and base qualities are not on file.

T-allo10 cells derived from donors were reported to be host alloantigen-specific and anergic, and to suppress in an alloantigen-specific manner. Sequencer: Illumina MiSeq. TCRdb reprocessed the public reads (quality trimming at Q25 with fastp, clone calling with MiXCR) and kept in-frame beta chains. Every CDR3 protein is listed once, alongside the most common genes and DNA of its rows. This sample is represented by roughly 71,000 distinct CDR3 sequences; roughly 60% of them were singletons. Clones ranked in the top ten supply about 7.3% of the sample. Sequenced material: cultured T cells, either the whole culture or a sorted T cell fraction (not recorded which). The meaning of the sample's cell subset or site label: Tr1-enriched cell product generated in vitro against host alloantigens. The receptor was derived from a human donor in good health.

The nucleotide sequence is given as TGTGCCAGCTCCTCATACCTCGCGCGGGAGGTAGGAACTGAAGCTTTCTTT. Its protein reads: CASSSYLAREVGTEAFF. The receptor chain draws on TRBV6-5 and TRBJ1-1; the D gene lacks a confident call. The germline V gene sets CDR1 to MNHEY and CDR2 to SVGAGI. Its CDR3 holds 17 amino acids, cysteine through phenylalanine. The kept DNA is CDR3 alone, 51 bases in frame from the first base. A distance of 27 bases separates the germline ends of V and J, which lose 8 bases and 5 bases respectively.